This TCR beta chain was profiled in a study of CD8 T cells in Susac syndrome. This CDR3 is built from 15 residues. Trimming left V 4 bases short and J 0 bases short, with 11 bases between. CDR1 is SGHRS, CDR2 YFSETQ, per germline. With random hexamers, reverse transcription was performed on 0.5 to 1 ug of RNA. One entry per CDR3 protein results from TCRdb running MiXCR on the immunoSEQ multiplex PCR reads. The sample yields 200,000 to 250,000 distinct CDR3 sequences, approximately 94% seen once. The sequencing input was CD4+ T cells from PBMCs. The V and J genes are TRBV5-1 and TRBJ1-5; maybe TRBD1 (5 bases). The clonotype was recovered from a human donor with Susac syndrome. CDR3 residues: CASSGDGHSNQPQHF. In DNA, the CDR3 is TGCGCCAGCAGCGGGGACGGACATAGCAATCAGCCCCAGCATTTT.